The next 9 T cell receptor beta chains were all read from a single sample in a study of shared clonotypes between healthy human individuals. Profiling relied on immunoSEQ multiplex PCR, and the TCRdb table lists in-frame clones only, not all of them. The sample records approximately 1.5 million clones, 98% being singletons. Sequencing was carried out using naive CD4+ T cells sorted from blood. Subset reported: CD45RA+ positively selected. The receptors originated from a man younger than 45 in good health.

A note on this clone: At the DNA level, this CDR3 is encoded by other sequences in the same sample as well. The chain has TRBV18 and TRBJ1-1, with no clear D. The CDR3 runs 13 residues. The germline CDR1 and CDR2 sequences are KGHSH and LQKENI. The V end lost 2 bases, the J end lost 3 bases, and 7 bases lay between the germline ends. This chain's CDR3 is CASSPTRDTEAFF. The CDR3 DNA is TGTGCCAGCTCACCAACGCGGGACACTGAAGCTTTCTTT.

The J gene is TRBJ2-7, the V gene TRBV28; 8 nucleotides agree with TRBD1. This CDR3 contains 19 residues. Germline trimming cut 4 bases from V and 6 bases from J; bases unmatched to any gene: 23. Germline CDR1 reads MDHEN; CDR2 reads SYDVKM. The CDR3 DNA reads TGTGCCAGCAGTTGGGCCGGGACAGGACAAATCCAAACCACGAGCGAGCAGTACTTC. Protein: CASSWAGTGQIQTTSEQYF.

The J gene is TRBJ2-1, the V gene TRBV19, with D perhaps TRBD2 (6 bases). The V end was cut by 5 bases, the J end by 4 bases, with 12 bases between. Per the germline V gene, CDR1 is LNHDA and CDR2 is SQIVND (reference sequence). The CDR3 loop spans 14 amino acids. The CDR3 nucleotides are TGTGCCAGTAGTCTCAGGGACTTTTACAATGAGCAGTTCTTC. Amino acid sequence: CASSLRDFYNEQFF. Filled out from reference TRBV19 and TRBJ2-1, the complete variable domain reads DGGITQSPKYLFRKEGQNVTLSCEQNLNHDAMYWYRQDPGQGLRLIYYSQIVNDFQKGDIAEGYSVSREKKESFPLTVTSAQKNPTAFYLCASSLRDFYNEQFFGPGTRLTVL.

For the CDR3, the DNA is TGTGCCAGCAGTTACTCTGCGGGAGGGCTAAAAAATGAGCAGTTCTTC. As protein: CASSYSAGGLKNEQFF. The gene calls are TRBV6-5 and TRBJ2-1; TRBD2 aligns across 9 bases. CDR1 and CDR2 (germline): MNHEY, SVGAGI. The CDR3 extends over 16 amino acids. V lost 0 bases to trimming and J lost 7 bases; unmatched junction nucleotides: 7.

The chain uses TRBV5-5 and TRBJ1-4; no clear D. CDR3 length: 13 residues. In germline, CDR1 is SGHKS, CDR2 YYEKEE (reference sequence). Trimming took off 2 bases at V and 2 bases at J, with 4 bases between the two ends. In DNA, the CDR3 is TGTGCCAGCAGCTTCCGGACTAATGAAAAACTGTTTTTT. This translates into CASSFRTNEKLFF.

This clone was picked up one time. The chain recombines TRBV6-1 with TRBJ2-5; 7 bases align to TRBD1. CDR1 and CDR2 (germline): MNHNS, SASEGT. The CDR3 runs 16 residues. V trimming: 1 base; J trimming: 5 bases; junction bases outside the gene matches: 10. CDR3 in DNA: TGTGCCAGCAGTGAAGGGGGACAGAGATTTGGGGAGACCCAGTACTTC. Translated: CASSEGGQRFGETQYF.

Details on this clone: Within the sample, other DNA sequences also encode this same CDR3. This sequence joins TRBV15 and TRBJ2-1; no clear D gene. CDR1 is LNHNV and CDR2 is YYDKDF in the germline V gene (reference sequence). V was cut by 0 bases and J by 6 bases, with 6 bases left in between. The length of the CDR3 is 13 residues. CDR3 region: CATSRDLGNEQFF. For the CDR3, the DNA is TGTGCCACCAGCAGAGATCTAGGCAATGAGCAGTTCTTC.

The CDR3 reads CASSTGLAGSNYEQYF. For the CDR3, the DNA is TGCGCCAGCAGCACGGGACTAGCGGGGTCAAACTACGAGCAGTACTTC. This chain connects TRBV5-1 to TRBJ2-7, with 13 bases aligning to TRBD2. The CDR3 is 16 amino acids. V lost 4 bases, J lost 3 bases, and 7 bases stayed unmatched. The V gene's germline CDR1 is SGHRS and CDR2 YFSETQ.

The genes are TRBV28 and TRBJ1-1; D might be TRBD1 (6 bases). The V end lost 3 bases, the J end lost 7 bases, and 18 bases lay between the germline ends. The CDR3 contains 15 residues. Germline V lookup: CDR1 MDHEN, CDR2 SYDVKM. CDR3 DNA sequence: TGTGCCAGCAGTTTTCGGGGGGCAGGATCGGGTGAAGCTTTCTTT. It yields the protein CASSFRGAGSGEAFF.